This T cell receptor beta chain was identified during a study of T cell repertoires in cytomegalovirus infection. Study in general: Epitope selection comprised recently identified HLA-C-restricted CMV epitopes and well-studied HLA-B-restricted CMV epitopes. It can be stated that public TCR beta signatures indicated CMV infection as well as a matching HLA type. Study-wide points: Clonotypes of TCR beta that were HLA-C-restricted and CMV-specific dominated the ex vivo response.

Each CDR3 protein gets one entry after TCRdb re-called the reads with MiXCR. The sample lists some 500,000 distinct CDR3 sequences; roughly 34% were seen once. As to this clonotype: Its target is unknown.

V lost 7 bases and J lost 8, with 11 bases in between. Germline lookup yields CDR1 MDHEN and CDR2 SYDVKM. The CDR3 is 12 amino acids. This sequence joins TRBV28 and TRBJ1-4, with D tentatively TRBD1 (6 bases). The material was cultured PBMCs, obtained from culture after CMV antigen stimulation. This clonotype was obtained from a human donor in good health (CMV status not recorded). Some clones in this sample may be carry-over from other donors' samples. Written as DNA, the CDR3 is TGTGCCAGCAACGGGGGCAGAGAAAAACTGTTTTTT. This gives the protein CASNGGREKLFF.